There are a few counts of the clone carrying this T cell receptor (beta chain). Its target is unknown. This record comes from a study of identical twins. Study results and caveats: Out-of-frame beta chain sequences displayed weaker excess sharing between twins.

Everyone who gave samples was a healthy Caucasian. TCRdb itself ran the 5' RACE reads through MiXCR, one entry per CDR3 protein. Here the sample spans roughly 1.6 million distinct CDR3 sequences, less than 35% being singletons. This receptor was obtained from a newborn girl in good health. The sequencing input was cord blood.

The CDR3 sequence: CASSLEGRGPPSGANVLTF. CDR3 coding DNA: TGCGCCAGCAGCTTGGAGGGCAGGGGGCCACCCTCTGGGGCCAACGTCCTGACTTTC. This chain connects TRBV5-1 to TRBJ2-6; 8 bases agree with TRBD1. J gave up 0 bases and V 0 bases, and 8 bases lay outside the gene matches. The CDR3 covers 19 residues. Germline values: CDR1 SGHRS, CDR2 YFSETQ.